The source of this T cell receptor (beta chain) is a study of TIL therapy for anti-PD-1-resistant metastatic lung cancer. Overall study context: Median tumor mutation burden was roughly 1.5 mutations per megabase.

The immunoSEQ assay was v3. The method was immunoSEQ multiplex PCR; TCRdb's version includes in-frame clones alone and lacks a portion of them. The table shows 35,000 to 55,000 clones, with 79% occurring only once. Time point given: pre-treatment sample, taken before nivolumab and TIL therapy. The V end lost 2 bases, the J end lost 4 bases, and 14 bases lay between the germline ends. From germline, CDR1 is SGHNT and CDR2 YENEEA. The CDR3 covers 15 residues. Sequencing was performed on blood, taken at baseline. This TCR derives from a man aged 65-85 years with non-small cell lung cancer. This rearrangement joins TRBV11-3 to TRBJ2-5; tentative D call: TRBD1 (6 bases). The CDR3 loop is CASSLQTGSGETQYF. CDR3 bases: TGTGCCAGCAGCTTACAGACAGGCTCAGGAGAGACCCAGTACTTC.